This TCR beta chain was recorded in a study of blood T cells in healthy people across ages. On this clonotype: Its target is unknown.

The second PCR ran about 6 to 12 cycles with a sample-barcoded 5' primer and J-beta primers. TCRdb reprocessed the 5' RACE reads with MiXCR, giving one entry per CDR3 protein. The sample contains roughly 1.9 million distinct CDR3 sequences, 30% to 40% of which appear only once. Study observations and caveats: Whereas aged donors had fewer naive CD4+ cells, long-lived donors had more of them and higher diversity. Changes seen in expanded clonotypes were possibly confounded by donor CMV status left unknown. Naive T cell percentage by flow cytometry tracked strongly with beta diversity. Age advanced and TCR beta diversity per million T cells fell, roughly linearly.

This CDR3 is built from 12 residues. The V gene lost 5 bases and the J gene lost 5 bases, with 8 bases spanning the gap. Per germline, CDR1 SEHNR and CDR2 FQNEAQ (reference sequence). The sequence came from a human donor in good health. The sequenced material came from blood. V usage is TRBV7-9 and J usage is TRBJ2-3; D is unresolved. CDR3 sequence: CASSQIRDTQYF. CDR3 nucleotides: TGTGCCAGCAGCCAGATCAGAGATACGCAGTATTTT.